This record concerns one T cell receptor beta chain sequence. Its antigen remains unidentified. CDR3 length: 16 amino acids. This entry comes from a study of CXCR3-negative and CXCR3-positive naive CD8 T cells. Overall study findings and caveats: Greater hydrophobicity was found in TRB CDR3s of CXCR3-positive naive cells than of CXCR3-negative naive cells.

The study made its TRB cDNA libraries by 5' RACE, adding UMI labels. TCRdb reprocessed the 5' RACE reads and keeps a single row for each CDR3 protein, giving no DNA. This sample's clone table lists tens of thousands of distinct CDR3 sequences. Naive CD8+ T cells had a CD45RO-CCR7+CD27+CD95- phenotype. The V call is TRBV12-3 or TRBV12-4, the J call TRBJ2-2; TCRdb's D gene call, TRBD2, goes unchecked for lack of DNA. The receptor's source is a human donor in good health. Some clones in this sample may be carry-over from other donors' samples. Material: naive CXCR3+ CD8+ T cells from blood. Subset specified: CD45RO-CCR7+CD27+CD95- naive CD8+ T cells expressing CXCR3 (TNR3+). The CDR3 reads CASSPLAGGLVGELLF.